This TCR beta chain came from a study of cytomegalovirus exposure and HLA in healthy donors. Turning to the study itself: In an earlier analysis, 117 million unique TCR beta sequences were found from 150 million to 200 million T cells. Whole-study findings and limits: Among TCR beta chains of equal frequency, HLA-associated ones were more clonally expanded in a later analysis. Most subjects' HLA-A and HLA-B alleles were reportedly predicted from TCR beta sequences. Immune exposure information available was restricted to CMV serostatus.

60 Vbeta and 13 Jbeta primers were used in PCR. The protocol was immunoSEQ multiplex PCR, while the TCRdb copy is restricted to in-frame clones and leaves out a portion. This table holds under 150,000 clones, roughly 69% found once. V was pared by 0 bases and J by 2 bases, with 11 bases between. CDR1 and CDR2 (germline): MGHRA, YSYEKL. The CDR3 totals 16 residues. This clone showed up just a few times. Its antigen is unidentified. This TCR came from a middle-aged woman in good health and CMV-seropositive. This chain links TRBV4-1 with TRBJ2-1; D might be TRBD1 (6 bases). Sequencing used PBMCs. This chain's CDR3 is CASSQDGGQTYNEQFF. The DNA of the CDR3 is TGCGCCAGCAGCCAAGACGGAGGACAGACCTACAATGAGCAGTTCTTC.